Shown below are 12 T cell receptor beta chains from a single sample sequenced in a study of blood T cell repertoires in COVID-19. Produced via immunoSEQ multiplex PCR; TCRdb's table is partial and in-frame only. Of under 200,000 clones in the sample, about four fifths are singletons; the top ten hold about a sixth. Sequences were obtained from PBMCs or T cells enriched from blood (not recorded which). The receptors stem from a man aged 55 to 70 who had recovered from COVID-19.

A word on this clone: A clone one base away is much larger, so this may be a read error. The rearrangement joins TRBV7-2 to TRBJ2-1; 9 bases line up with TRBD2. This CDR3 is built from 16 residues. V shed 3 bases and J 9 bases; nucleotides not matched to a gene: 12. Germline V lookup: CDR1 SGHTA, CDR2 FQGNSA. The CDR3 spells CASSLQVSAGGGEQFF. CDR3 bases: TGTGCCAGCAGCTTGCAGGTCTCGGCGGGGGGGGGTGAGCAGTTCTTC.

V and J are TRBV4-1 and TRBJ2-6; a possible D gene is TRBD2 (5 bases). CDR1 and CDR2 (germline): MGHRA, YSYEKL. The V end was cut by 0 bases, the J end by 1 base, with 10 bases between. The CDR3 is 17 residues long. This CDR3 is CASSQDPGGSGANVLTF. The CDR3 DNA reads as TGCGCCAGCAGCCAAGATCCAGGAGGATCTGGGGCCAACGTCCTGACTTTC.

The chain carries TRBV5-5 and TRBJ1-5, with TRBD1 as a possible D gene (5 bases). V dropped 3 bases and J dropped 3 bases, with 13 bases sitting between them. Germline CDR1 and CDR2: SGHKS and YYEKEE (reference sequence). This CDR3 region has 15 residues. The CDR3 here is CASSSRGMDNQPQHF. The CDR3 DNA is TGTGCCAGCAGCTCCCGGGGGATGGACAATCAGCCCCAGCATTTT.

The genes are TRBV7-9 and TRBJ2-1, with D uncertain. The V end was cut by 1 base, the J end by 3 bases, with 4 bases between. CDR1 is SEHNR, CDR2 FQNEAQ, per germline (reference sequence). This CDR3 has 13 residues. CDR3 sequence: CASSLVFYNEQFF. CDR3 DNA: TGTGCCAGCAGCTTAGTCTTCTACAATGAGCAGTTCTTC.

The rearrangement uses TRBV28 and TRBJ1-1; D is ambiguous. V was trimmed by 6 bases and J by 5 bases, leaving 16 bases between them. The germline V gene encodes CDR1 MDHEN and CDR2 SYDVKM. The CDR3 totals 14 residues. The CDR3 DNA reads as TGTGCCAGCAGCCGCTATCTCTCTGAGACTGAAGCTTTCTTT. Its protein product is CASSRYLSETEAFF.

The CDR3 region is CASSLIRQGGNTGELFF. CDR3 coding DNA: TGTGCCAGCAGTTTGATAAGACAGGGGGGGAACACCGGGGAGCTGTTTTTT. The chain joins TRBV27 to TRBJ2-2; TRBD1 matches 9 bases. Germline loops: CDR1 MNHEY, CDR2 SMNVEV (reference sequence). The trim removed 3 bases at V and 1 base at J, leaving 6 bases unmatched. This CDR3 comprises 17 residues.

This chain joins TRBV4-1 and TRBJ2-3; possibly TRBD2 for D (6 bases). The CDR3 has 15 amino acids. Germline lookup yields CDR1 MGHRA and CDR2 YSYEKL. The ends were cut back, 1 base at V and 1 base at J, with 9 bases in the middle. CDR3 DNA: TGCGCCAGCAGCCAAGCGTGGGGGGGCACAGATACGCAGTATTTT. It translates to CASSQAWGGTDTQYF.

The V gene is TRBV2, the J gene TRBJ2-4; D may be TRBD2 (6 bases). Germline V CDR1 and CDR2: SNHLY, FYNNEI. V lost 1 base, J lost 2 bases, and 12 bases lay in between. The CDR3 is made up of 16 amino acids. The CDR3 loop is CASSEESLATKNIQYF. CDR3 coding DNA: TGTGCCAGCAGTGAAGAAAGTCTAGCGACCAAAAACATTCAGTACTTC.

In nucleotides, the CDR3 is TGTGCCAGCTCACTTCGACAGGGTGGGATCACCGGGGAGCTGTTTTTT. This translates into CASSLRQGGITGELFF. This chain links TRBV18 with TRBJ2-2; 7 positions match TRBD1. J lost 4 bases, V lost 4 bases, and 9 bases had no gene match. Germline CDR1 and CDR2: KGHSH and LQKENI. The CDR3 has 16 residues.

This clone occurred once. The rearrangement joins TRBV7-8 to TRBJ1-1, with a tentative D call TRBD1 (5 bases). The CDR3 is 16 amino acids. V lost 7 bases to trimming and J lost 4 bases, with 22 bases between them. The germline CDR1 and CDR2 sequences are SGHVS and FQNEAQ. CDR3 sequence (DNA): TGTGCCAGCAACCGACAACTAGGACGGGGGAGCACTGAAGCTTTCTTT. Protein product: CASNRQLGRGSTEAFF.

Note on this clone: The junction shows a germline mismatch at one end, possibly a read error. J is TRBJ2-7 and V is TRBV7-8; 12 nucleotides agree with TRBD2. The germline V gene encodes CDR1 SGHVS and CDR2 FQNEAQ. The CDR3 length is 14 residues. CDR3: CASSLAGGPYEQYF. In nucleotides, the CDR3 is TGTGCCAGCAGCCTAGCGGGGGGGCCCTACGAGCAGTACTTC.

The chain joins TRBV24-1 to TRBJ2-2; D gene unclear. Trimming shortened V by 9 bases and J by 0 bases, and 13 bases separated the two germline ends. Germline values: CDR1 KGHDR, CDR2 SFDVKD. This CDR3 spans 15 amino acids. The CDR3 is CATQAERPNTGELFF. Written as DNA, the CDR3 is TGTGCCACCCAAGCCGAGCGCCCGAACACCGGGGAGCTGTTTTTT.